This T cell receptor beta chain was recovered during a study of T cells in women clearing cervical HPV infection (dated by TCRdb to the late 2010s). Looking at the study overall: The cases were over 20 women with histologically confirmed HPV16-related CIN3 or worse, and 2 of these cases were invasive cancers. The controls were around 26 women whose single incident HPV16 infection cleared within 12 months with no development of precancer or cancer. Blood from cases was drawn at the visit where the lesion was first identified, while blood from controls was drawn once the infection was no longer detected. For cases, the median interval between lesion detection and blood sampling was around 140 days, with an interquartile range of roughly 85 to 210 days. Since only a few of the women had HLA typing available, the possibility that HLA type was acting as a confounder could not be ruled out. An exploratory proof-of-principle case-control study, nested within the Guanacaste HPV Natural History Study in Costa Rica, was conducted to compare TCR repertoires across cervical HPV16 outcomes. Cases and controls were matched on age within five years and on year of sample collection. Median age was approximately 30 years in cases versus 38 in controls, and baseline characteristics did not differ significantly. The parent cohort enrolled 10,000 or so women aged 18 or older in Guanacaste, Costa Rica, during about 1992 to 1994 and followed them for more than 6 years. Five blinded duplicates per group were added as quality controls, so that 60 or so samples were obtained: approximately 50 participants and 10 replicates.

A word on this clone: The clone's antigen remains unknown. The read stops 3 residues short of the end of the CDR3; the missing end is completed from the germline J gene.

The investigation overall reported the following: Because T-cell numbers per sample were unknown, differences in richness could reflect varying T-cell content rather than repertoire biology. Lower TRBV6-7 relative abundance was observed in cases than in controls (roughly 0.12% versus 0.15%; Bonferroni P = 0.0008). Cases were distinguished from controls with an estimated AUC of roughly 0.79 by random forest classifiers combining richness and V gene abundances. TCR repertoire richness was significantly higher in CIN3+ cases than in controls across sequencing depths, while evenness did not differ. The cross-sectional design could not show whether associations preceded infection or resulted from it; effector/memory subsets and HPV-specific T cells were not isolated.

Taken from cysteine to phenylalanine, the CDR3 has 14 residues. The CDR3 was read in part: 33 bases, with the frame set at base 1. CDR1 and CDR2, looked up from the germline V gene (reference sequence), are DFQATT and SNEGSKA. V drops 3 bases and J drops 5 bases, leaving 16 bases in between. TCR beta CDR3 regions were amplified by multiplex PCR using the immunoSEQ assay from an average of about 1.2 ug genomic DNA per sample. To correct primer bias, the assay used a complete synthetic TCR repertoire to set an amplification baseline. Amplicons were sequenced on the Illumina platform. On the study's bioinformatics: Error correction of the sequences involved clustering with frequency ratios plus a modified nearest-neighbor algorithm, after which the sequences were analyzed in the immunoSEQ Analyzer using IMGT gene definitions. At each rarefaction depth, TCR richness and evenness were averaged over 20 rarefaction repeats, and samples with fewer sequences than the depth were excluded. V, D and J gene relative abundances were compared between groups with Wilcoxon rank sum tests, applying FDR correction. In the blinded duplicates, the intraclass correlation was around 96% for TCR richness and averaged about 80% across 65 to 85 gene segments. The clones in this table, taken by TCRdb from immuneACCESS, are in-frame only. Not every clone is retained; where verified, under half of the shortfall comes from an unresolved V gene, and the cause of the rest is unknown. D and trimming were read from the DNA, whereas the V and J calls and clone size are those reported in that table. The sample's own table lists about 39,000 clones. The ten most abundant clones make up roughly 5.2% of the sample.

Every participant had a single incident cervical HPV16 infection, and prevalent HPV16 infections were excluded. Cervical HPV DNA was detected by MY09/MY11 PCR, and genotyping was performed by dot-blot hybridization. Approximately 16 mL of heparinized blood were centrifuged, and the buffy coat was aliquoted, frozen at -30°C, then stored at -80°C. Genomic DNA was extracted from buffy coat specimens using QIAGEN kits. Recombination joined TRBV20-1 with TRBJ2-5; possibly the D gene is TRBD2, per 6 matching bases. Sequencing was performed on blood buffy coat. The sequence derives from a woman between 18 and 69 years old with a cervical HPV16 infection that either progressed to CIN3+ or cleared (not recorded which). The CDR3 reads CSARAGTRGETQYF. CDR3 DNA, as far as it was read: TGCAGTGCTAGGGCTGGGACTCGCGGGGAGACC.